This T cell receptor (beta chain) appears in the sequencing data of a study of T cells in Graves' hyperthyroidism and ophthalmopathy. Amplification of TCR beta CDR3 regions used RNA as the template. HTBI primers were used for first-round RT-PCR of the TCR CDR3. TCRdb fed the multiplex PCR reads into MiXCR, producing one record per CDR3 protein. This repertoire shows roughly 250,000 distinct CDR3 sequences, roughly 20% found once; its top ten account for over 55%. The PBMCs were taken from under 12 ml of fresh peripheral blood. Comments on this clonotype: A much larger clone is a single base away; this may be a read error.

CDR3 length: 15 residues. Germline loops: CDR1 SNHLY, CDR2 FYNNEI. Sequencing was performed on blood. The chain has TRBV2 and TRBJ2-3; a weak D match, TRBD2 (6 bases). This sequence originates from a young man with Graves' ophthalmopathy. The CDR3 spells CASSEASSVTDTRYF. DNA for the CDR3: TGTGCCAGCAGTGAAGCATCTAGCGTCACAGATACGCGGTATTTT.